This T cell receptor (beta chain) is from a study of yellow fever vaccine responses in identical twins. Study findings and constraints: Convergence reportedly seemed to mark part of the twins' vaccine T cell response, with personalization marking the rest.

Germline CDR1 and CDR2: SGHRS and YFSETQ. The CDR3 extends over 15 amino acids. TCRdb processed the RT-PCR reads anew with MiXCR; each CDR3 protein has one entry. The sample carries about 20,000 distinct CDR3 sequences, roughly three quarters recorded once. A remark on this clonotype: Its antigen is currently unknown. Sequence at one end of the junction differs from germline and may be a read error.

The J gene is TRBJ2-1, the V gene TRBV5-1; 10 bases agree with TRBD1. This clonotype was obtained from a woman under 30 who received the yellow fever vaccine. Sequences were derived from T cells from blood (PBMCs), unsorted or a sorted subset (not recorded which), sampled before or after yellow fever vaccination (not recorded which). In DNA form, the CDR3 reads TGCGCCAGCAGTTTGGGACAGGGGCTCTACAATGAGCAGTTCTTC. Encoded protein: CASSLGQGLYNEQFF.